Sequencing of this T cell receptor (beta chain) was carried out in a study of T cell repertoires in cytomegalovirus infection. Germline values: CDR1 MNHEY, CDR2 SMNVEV (reference sequence). The CDR3 covers 16 residues. The V and J ends lost 2 bases and 0 bases, in that order; junction bases with no gene match: 5. Each CDR3 protein gets one entry after TCRdb re-called the reads with MiXCR. The repertoire consists of 560,000 or so distinct CDR3 sequences, with about 15% occurring once and the leading ten covering roughly a quarter. This clonotype occurred many times. The chain recombines TRBV27 with TRBJ2-7; the match to TRBD1 covers 9 bases. Sample: CD8+ T cells from PBMCs. This receptor was taken from a human donor in good health (CMV status not recorded). Some clones in this sample may be carry-over from other donors' samples. CDR3: CASSLDGTGSSYEQYF. In DNA form, the CDR3 reads TGTGCCAGCAGTTTAGACGGGACAGGGTCCTCCTACGAGCAGTACTTC.